The rows below give T cell receptor beta chains drawn from one sample of a study of blood T cell repertoires in COVID-19. Sequencing used immunoSEQ multiplex PCR; TCRdb keeps in-frame clones, though not all of them. The data show a few hundred thousand clones, with around 89% seen just once and more than 0.95% held by the top ten. Sample: PBMCs or T cells enriched from blood (not recorded which). These receptors were taken from a young woman who had recovered from COVID-19. CDR3s include the opening cysteine and the closing phenylalanine or tryptophan. A D gene is named only where the DNA matches it firmly. Expanded clones are given a class, and other clones once, few, many or no size at all.

clone_size	v_call	d_call	j_call	cdr3_aa	cdr3_nt
-	TRBV27	-	TRBJ1-4	CASSPTGESTNEKLFF	TGTGCCAGCAGTCCGACAGGAGAGTCAACTAATGAAAAACTGTTTTTT
-	TRBV3-1/TRBV3-2	TRBD2	TRBJ2-1	CASSQEGRGGYNEQFF	TGTGCCAGCAGCCAAGAAGGGCGGGGGGGCTATAATGAGCAGTTCTTC
-	TRBV28	-	TRBJ1-2	CASSSTDYYGYTF	TGTGCCAGCAGTTCGACAGATTACTATGGCTACACCTTC
-	TRBV30	-	TRBJ1-1	CAWSGGGDTEAFF	TGTGCCTGGAGCGGGGGAGGGGACACTGAAGCTTTCTTT
-	TRBV19	-	TRBJ2-1	CASSIGQGFKYNEQFF	TGTGCCAGTAGTATTGGTCAGGGATTTAAATATAATGAGCAGTTCTTC
-	TRBV7-9	TRBD2	TRBJ2-1	CASSSIAGGAYNEQFF	TGTGCCAGCAGCTCAATAGCGGGGGGTGCCTACAATGAGCAGTTCTTC
-	TRBV25-1	-	TRBJ1-2	CASSELVPAGYDYGYTF	TGTGCCAGCAGTGAATTGGTCCCTGCGGGGTATGACTATGGCTACACCTTC
-	TRBV27	-	TRBJ1-1	CASSFGSLNTEAFF	TGTGCCAGCAGTTTTGGCAGTTTGAACACTGAAGCTTTCTTT
-	TRBV27	TRBD1	TRBJ1-2	CASSRTGSYGYTF	TGTGCCAGCAGTCGGACAGGATCCTATGGCTACACCTTC
-	TRBV5-5	-	TRBJ1-5	CASSLGQNSNQPQHF	TGTGCCAGCAGCTTGGGACAGAATAGCAATCAGCCCCAGCATTTT
-	TRBV4-1	TRBD1	TRBJ2-7	CASSQDPGQGFEQYF	TGCGCCAGCAGCCAAGATCCGGGACAGGGATTCGAGCAGTACTTC
once	TRBV27	TRBD2	TRBJ2-3	CASSYGIAGGLIDTQYF	TGTGCCAGCAGCTATGGGATAGCGGGGGGGTTGATAGATACGCAGTATTTT
-	TRBV19	-	TRBJ2-3	CASSIGGIEVDTQYF	TGTGCCAGTAGTATTGGAGGGATTGAGGTAGATACGCAGTATTTT
-	TRBV9	TRBD1	TRBJ1-2	CASSVGGGFSYGYTF	TGTGCCAGCAGCGTAGGAGGGGGCTTCTCCTATGGCTACACCTTC
once	TRBV9	-	TRBJ1-2	CASSVGPPYGYTF	TGTGCCAGCAGCGTAGGTCCTCCTTATGGCTACACCTTC
-	TRBV7-6	-	TRBJ1-1	CASSLSGGPNTEAFF	TGTGCCAGCAGCCTCAGCGGGGGCCCGAACACTGAAGCTTTCTTT
-	TRBV4-3	-	TRBJ2-1	CASSPDRSSYNEQFF	TGCGCCAGCAGCCCCGACCGGAGCTCCTACAATGAGCAGTTCTTC
-	TRBV4-3	-	TRBJ1-2	CASSQDSGDYGYTF	TGCGCCAGCAGCCAAGACTCAGGGGACTATGGCTACACCTTC
-	TRBV6-6	-	TRBJ1-2	CASSYSNQGHYGYTF	TGTGCCAGCAGTTACTCGAACCAGGGCCACTATGGCTACACCTTC
-	TRBV5-4	TRBD1	TRBJ1-6	CASSPPGQPYSPLHF	TGTGCCAGCAGCCCCCCGGGACAGCCTTATTCACCCCTCCACTTT
once	TRBV6-1	TRBD1	TRBJ2-1	CASSDQGASYNEQFF	TGTGCCAGCAGTGATCAGGGGGCTTCATACAATGAGCAGTTCTTC
-	TRBV3-1/TRBV3-2	-	TRBJ2-3	CASSLQGVAGGTDTQYF	TGTGCCAGCAGCCTTCAAGGCGTGGCAGGGGGCACAGATACGCAGTATTTT
-	TRBV5-1	TRBD1	TRBJ2-5	CASSWGQGQETQYF	TGCGCCAGCAGCTGGGGACAGGGACAAGAGACCCAGTACTTC
-	TRBV5-1	TRBD1	TRBJ2-5	CASSSGQGAETQYF	TGCGCCAGCAGCAGTGGACAGGGTGCGGAGACCCAGTACTTC
-	TRBV5-6	-	TRBJ2-3	CASSLTADTQYF	TGTGCCAGCAGCTTGACTGCAGATACGCAGTATTTT
-	TRBV6-2/TRBV6-3	-	TRBJ1-1	CASSYTGSTEAFF	TGTGCCAGCAGTTACACAGGATCCACTGAAGCTTTCTTT
-	TRBV29-1	-	TRBJ1-5	CSVEVGGVNQPQHF	TGCAGCGTTGAAGTGGGGGGGGTCAATCAGCCCCAGCATTTT
-	TRBV21-1	-	TRBJ2-7	CASSNRDSYEQYF	TGTGCCAGCAGCAATAGGGACAGCTACGAGCAGTACTTC
-	TRBV6-5	TRBD1	TRBJ1-5	CASRRQGFGNQPQHF	TGTGCCAGCAGGCGACAGGGGTTTGGCAATCAGCCCCAGCATTTT
-	TRBV5-1	TRBD1	TRBJ2-1	CASTESGGSYNEQFF	TGCGCCAGCACCGAATCAGGGGGCTCCTACAATGAGCAGTTCTTC
-	TRBV5-1	-	TRBJ2-7	CASSFDPGSSYEQYF	TGCGCCAGCAGCTTTGACCCGGGAAGTTCCTACGAGCAGTACTTC
-	TRBV16	-	TRBJ2-3	CASSRSTRGAIGTQYF	TGTGCCAGCAGCCGTTCGACTAGAGGGGCGATCGGTACGCAGTATTTT
-	TRBV7-9	TRBD2	TRBJ2-3	CASSLWTSGGPNTDTQYF	TGTGCCAGCAGCCTATGGACTAGCGGGGGCCCTAACACAGATACGCAGTATTTT